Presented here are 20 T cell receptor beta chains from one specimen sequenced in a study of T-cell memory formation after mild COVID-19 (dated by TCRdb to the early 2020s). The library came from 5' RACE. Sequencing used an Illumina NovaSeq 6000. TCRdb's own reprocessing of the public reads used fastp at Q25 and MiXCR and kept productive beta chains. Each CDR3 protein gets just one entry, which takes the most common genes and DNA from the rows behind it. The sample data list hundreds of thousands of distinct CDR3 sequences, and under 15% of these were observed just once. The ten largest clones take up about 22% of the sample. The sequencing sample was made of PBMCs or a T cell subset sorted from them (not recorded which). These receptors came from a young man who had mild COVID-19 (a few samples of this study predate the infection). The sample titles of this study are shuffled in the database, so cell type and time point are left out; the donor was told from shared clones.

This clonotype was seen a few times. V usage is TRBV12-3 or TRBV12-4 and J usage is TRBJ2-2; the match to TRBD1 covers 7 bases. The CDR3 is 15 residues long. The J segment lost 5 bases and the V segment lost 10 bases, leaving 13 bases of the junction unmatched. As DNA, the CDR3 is TGTGCCACCACGAGGGAACAGGGGTATACCGGGGAGCTGTTTTTT. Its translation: CATTREQGYTGELFF.

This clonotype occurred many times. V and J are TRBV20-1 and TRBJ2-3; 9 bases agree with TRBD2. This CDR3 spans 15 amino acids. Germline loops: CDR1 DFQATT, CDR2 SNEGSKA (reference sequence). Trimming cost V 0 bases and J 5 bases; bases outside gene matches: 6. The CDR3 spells CSARERTSAGDTQYF. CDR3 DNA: TGCAGTGCTAGAGAAAGGACTAGCGCGGGAGATACGCAGTATTTT.

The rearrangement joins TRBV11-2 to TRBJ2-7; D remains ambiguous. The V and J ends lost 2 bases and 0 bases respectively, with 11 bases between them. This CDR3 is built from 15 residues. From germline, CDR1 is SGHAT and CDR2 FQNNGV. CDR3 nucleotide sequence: TGTGCCAGCAGCTTACATCCGGGTAGCTCCTACGAGCAGTACTTC. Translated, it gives CASSLHPGSSYEQYF.

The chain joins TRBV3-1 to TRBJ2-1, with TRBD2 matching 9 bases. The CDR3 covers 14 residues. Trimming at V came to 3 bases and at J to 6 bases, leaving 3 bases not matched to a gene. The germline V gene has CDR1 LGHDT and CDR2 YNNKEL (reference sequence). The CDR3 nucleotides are TGTGCCAGCAGCCACCTAGCGGGGCTCAATGAGCAGTTCTTC. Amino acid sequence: CASSHLAGLNEQFF.

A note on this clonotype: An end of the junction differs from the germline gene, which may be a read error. The CDR3 region has the DNA TGCGCCAGCACCTTGGACAGGGGCTACGAGCAGTACTTC. It encodes CASTLDRGYEQYF. The chain joins TRBV5-1 to TRBJ2-7, with TRBD1 matching 9 bases. Germline V gives CDR1 SGHRS, CDR2 YFSETQ. The CDR3 has 13 residues.

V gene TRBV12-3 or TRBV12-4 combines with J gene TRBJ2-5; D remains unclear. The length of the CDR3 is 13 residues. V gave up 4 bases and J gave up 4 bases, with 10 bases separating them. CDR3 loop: CASSYPSPETQYF. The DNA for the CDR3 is TGTGCCAGCAGTTACCCGTCCCCAGAGACCCAGTACTTC.

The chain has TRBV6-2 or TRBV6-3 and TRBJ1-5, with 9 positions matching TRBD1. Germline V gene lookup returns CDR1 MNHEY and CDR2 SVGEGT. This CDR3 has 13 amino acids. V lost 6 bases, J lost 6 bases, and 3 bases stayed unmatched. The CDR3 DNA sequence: TGTGCCAGCAGGGGGACAGGGCTTCAGCCCCAGCATTTT. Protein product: CASRGTGLQPQHF.

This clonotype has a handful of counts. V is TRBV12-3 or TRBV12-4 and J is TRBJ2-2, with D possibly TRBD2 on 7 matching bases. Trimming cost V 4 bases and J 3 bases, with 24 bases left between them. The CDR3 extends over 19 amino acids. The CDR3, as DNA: TGTGCCAGCAGTTCAATGCTGGGCGGGGGCGTGCAGTACACCGGGGAGCTGTTTTTT. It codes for CASSSMLGGGVQYTGELFF.

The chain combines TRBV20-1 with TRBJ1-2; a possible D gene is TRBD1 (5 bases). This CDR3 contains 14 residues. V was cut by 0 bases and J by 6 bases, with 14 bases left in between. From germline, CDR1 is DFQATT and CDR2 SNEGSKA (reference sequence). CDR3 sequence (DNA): TGCAGTGCTAGAGATCGGGCCGACAGTCATGGCTACACCTTC. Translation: CSARDRADSHGYTF.

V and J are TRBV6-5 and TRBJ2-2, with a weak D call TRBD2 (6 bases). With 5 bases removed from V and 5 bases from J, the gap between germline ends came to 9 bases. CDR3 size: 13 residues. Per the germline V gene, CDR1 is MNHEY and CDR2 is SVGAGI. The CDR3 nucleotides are TGTGCCAGCAGTACCCGGGGGACCGGGGAGCTGTTTTTT. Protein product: CASSTRGTGELFF.

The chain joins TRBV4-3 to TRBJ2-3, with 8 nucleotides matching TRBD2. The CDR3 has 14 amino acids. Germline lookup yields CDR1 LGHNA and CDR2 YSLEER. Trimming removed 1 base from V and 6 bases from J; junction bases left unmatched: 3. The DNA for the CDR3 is TGCGCCAGCAGCCAAGGCCTAGCGGGTGATACGCAGTATTTT. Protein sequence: CASSQGLAGDTQYF.

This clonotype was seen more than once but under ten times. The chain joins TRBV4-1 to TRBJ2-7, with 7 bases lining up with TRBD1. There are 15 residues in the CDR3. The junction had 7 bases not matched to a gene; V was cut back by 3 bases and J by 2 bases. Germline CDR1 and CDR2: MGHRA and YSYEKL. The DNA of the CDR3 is TGCGCCAGCAGCCAGGACTCCGGGACAGCCTACGAGCAGTACGTC. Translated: CASSQDSGTAYEQYV.

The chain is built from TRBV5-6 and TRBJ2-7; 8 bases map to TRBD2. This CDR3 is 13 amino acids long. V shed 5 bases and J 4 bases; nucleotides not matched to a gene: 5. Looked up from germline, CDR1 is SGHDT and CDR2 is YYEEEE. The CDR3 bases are TGTGCCAGCAGACGAGCGGGGGCTTACGAGCAGTACGTC. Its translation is CASRRAGAYEQYV.

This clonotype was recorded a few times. The CDR3 here is CASSVRQGTQYF. The CDR3 DNA follows: TGTGCCAGCAGCGTACGACAGGGTACGCAGTATTTT. The rearrangement uses TRBV7-2 and TRBJ2-3, with 7 bases lining up with TRBD1. Germline CDR1 SGHTA, CDR2 FQGNSA. V dropped 5 bases and J dropped 8; count of bases not matched to a gene: 4. The CDR3 spans 12 residues. Variable domain in full (rest from reference TRBV7-2 and TRBJ2-3): GAGVSQSPSNKVTEKGKDVELRCDPISGHTALYWYRQSLGQGLEFLIYFQGNSAPDKSGLPSDRFSAERTGGSVSTLTIQRTQQEDSAVYLCASSVRQGTQYFGPGTRLTVL.

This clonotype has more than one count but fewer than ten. The CDR3 reads CSARRGGANTEAFF. The CDR3 DNA reads as TGCAGTGCCCGGCGGGGGGGAGCGAACACTGAAGCTTTCTTT. The chain joins TRBV20-1 to TRBJ1-1; tentatively, D is TRBD1 (5 bases). V dropped 6 bases and J dropped 1 base, with 15 bases sitting between them. Germline V gene lookup returns CDR1 DFQATT and CDR2 SNEGSKA (reference sequence). The CDR3 covers 14 residues.

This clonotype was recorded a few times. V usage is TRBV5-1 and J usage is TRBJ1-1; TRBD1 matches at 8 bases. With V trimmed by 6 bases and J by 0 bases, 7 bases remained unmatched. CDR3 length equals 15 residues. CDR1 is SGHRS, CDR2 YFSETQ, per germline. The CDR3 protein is CASKQGARLNTEAFF. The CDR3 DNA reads TGCGCCAGCAAGCAGGGGGCACGTCTGAACACTGAAGCTTTCTTT.

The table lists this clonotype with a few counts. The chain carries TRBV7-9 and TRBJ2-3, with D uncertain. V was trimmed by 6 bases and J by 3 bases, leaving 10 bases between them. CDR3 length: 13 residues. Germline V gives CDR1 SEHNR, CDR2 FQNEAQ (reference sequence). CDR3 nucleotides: TGTGCCAGCAGTGCGTGGGGAACAGATACGCAGTATTTT. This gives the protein CASSAWGTDTQYF.

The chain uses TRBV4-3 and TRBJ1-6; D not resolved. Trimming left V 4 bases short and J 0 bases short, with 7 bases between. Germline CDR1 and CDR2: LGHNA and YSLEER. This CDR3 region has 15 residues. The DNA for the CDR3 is TGCGCCAGCAGCCGGGGAATCTCCTATAATTCACCCCTCCACTTT. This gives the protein CASSRGISYNSPLHF.

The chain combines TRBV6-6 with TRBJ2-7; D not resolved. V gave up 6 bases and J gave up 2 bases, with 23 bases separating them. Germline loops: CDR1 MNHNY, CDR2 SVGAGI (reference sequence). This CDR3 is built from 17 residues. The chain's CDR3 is CASRPFKDEPKAYEQYV. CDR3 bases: TGTGCCAGCAGACCATTTAAGGACGAACCGAAGGCCTACGAGCAGTACGTC.

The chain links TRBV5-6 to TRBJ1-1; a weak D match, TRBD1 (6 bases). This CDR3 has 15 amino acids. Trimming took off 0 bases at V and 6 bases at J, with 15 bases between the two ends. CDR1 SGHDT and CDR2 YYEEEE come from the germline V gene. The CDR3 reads CASSLEGGTPAEAFF. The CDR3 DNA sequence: TGTGCCAGCAGCTTGGAAGGGGGGACGCCGGCTGAAGCTTTCTTT. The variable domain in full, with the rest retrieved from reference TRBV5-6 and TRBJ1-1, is DAGVTQSPTHLIKTRGQQVTLRCSPKSGHDTVSWYQQALGQGPQFIFQYYEEEERQRGNFPDRFSGHQFPNYSSELNVNALLLGDSALYLCASSLEGGTPAEAFFGQGTRLTVV.